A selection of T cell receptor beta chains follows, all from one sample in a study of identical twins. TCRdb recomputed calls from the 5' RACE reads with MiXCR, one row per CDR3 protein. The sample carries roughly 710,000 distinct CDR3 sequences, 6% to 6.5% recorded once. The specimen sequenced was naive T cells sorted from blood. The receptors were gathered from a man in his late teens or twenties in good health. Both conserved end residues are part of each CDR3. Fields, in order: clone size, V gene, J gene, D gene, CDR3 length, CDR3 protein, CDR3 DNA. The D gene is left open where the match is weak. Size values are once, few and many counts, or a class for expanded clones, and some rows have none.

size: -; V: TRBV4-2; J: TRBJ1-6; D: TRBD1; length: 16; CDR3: CASSQERTGDRESLHF; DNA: TGTGCCAGCAGCCAAGAGAGGACAGGCGACAGGGAATCCCTCCACTTT
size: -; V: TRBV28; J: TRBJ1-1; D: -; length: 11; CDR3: CASSDGAEAFF; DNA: TGTGCCAGCTCGGACGGAGCTGAAGCTTTCTTT
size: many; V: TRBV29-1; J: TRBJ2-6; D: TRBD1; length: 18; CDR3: CSVEDRTGRTSGANVLTF; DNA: TGCAGCGTTGAAGATCGGACAGGACGGACCTCTGGGGCCAACGTCCTGACTTTC
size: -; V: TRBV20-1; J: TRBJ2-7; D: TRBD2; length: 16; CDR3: CSAPSSGRARIYEQYF; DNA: TGCAGTGCCCCTTCTAGCGGGAGGGCCAGAATCTACGAGCAGTACTTC
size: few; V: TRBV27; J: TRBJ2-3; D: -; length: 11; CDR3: CASTLGGRSYF; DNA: TGTGCCAGCACTCTTGGGGGGCGGTCGTATTTT
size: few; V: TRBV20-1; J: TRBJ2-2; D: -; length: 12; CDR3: CSARIGTGELFF; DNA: TGCAGTGCAAGGATTGGCACCGGGGAGCTGTTTTTT
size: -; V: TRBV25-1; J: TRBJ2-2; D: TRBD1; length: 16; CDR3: CASSGQGNGNTGELFF; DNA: TGTGCCAGCAGTGGACAGGGGAATGGGAACACCGGGGAGCTGTTTTTT
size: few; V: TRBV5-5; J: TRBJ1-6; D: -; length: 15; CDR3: CASSFGHLMNSPLHF; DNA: TGTGCCAGCAGCTTCGGACACCTGATGAATTCACCCCTCCACTTT
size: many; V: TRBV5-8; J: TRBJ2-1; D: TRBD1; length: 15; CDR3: CASSWDREGHNEQFF; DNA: TGTGCCAGCAGCTGGGACAGGGAAGGGCACAATGAGCAGTTCTTC
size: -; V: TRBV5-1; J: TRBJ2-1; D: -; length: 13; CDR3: CASSHDRPNEQFF; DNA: TGCGCCAGCAGCCATGACAGGCCAAATGAGCAGTTCTTC
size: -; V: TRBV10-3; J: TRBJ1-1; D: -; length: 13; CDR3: CAIRQGPNTEAFF; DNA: TGTGCCATCAGACAGGGACCGAACACTGAAGCTTTCTTT
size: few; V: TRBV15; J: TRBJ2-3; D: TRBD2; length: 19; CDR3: CATSRNSSGRAFATDTQYF; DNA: TGTGCCACCAGCAGAAACTCTAGCGGGAGGGCCTTTGCCACAGATACGCAGTATTTT
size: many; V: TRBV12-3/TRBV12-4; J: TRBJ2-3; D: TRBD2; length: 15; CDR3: CASSPWAGGLDTQYF; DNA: TGTGCCAGCAGCCCTTGGGCGGGAGGGCTAGATACGCAGTATTTT
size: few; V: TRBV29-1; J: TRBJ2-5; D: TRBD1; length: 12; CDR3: CSVQGYQETQYF; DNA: TGCAGCGTACAGGGGTACCAAGAGACCCAGTACTTC
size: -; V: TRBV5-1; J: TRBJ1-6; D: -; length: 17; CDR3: CASSLAGRSSYNSPLHF; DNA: TGCGCCAGCAGCTTGGCCGGTAGGAGCTCCTATAATTCACCCCTCCACTTT
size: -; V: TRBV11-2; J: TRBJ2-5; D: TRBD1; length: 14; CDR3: CATTAYRGVETQYF; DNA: TGTGCCACCACAGCATACAGGGGAGTTGAGACCCAGTACTTC
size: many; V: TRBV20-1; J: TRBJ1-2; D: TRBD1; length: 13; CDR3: CSAQGEGNYGYTF; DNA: TGCAGTGCCCAGGGGGAAGGAAACTATGGCTACACCTTC
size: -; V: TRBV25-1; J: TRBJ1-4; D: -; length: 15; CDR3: CASSETRGVNEKLFF; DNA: TGTGCCAGCAGTGAGACCCGGGGTGTTAATGAAAAACTGTTTTTT
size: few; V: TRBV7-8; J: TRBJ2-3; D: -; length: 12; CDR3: CASSLLVDTQYF; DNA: TGTGCCAGCAGCTTATTGGTAGATACGCAGTATTTT
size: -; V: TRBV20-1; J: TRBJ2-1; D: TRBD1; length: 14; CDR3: CSASDRGVHNEQFF; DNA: TGCAGTGCCTCGGACAGGGGGGTACACAATGAGCAGTTCTTC
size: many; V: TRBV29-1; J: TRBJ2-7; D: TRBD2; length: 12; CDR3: CSVGSGTDEQYF; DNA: TGCAGCGTGGGGAGCGGGACGGACGAGCAGTACTTC
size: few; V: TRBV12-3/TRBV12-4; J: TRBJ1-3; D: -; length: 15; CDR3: CASSLSGEVGNTIYF; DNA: TGTGCCAGCAGTCTATCAGGGGAGGTTGGAAACACCATATATTTT